Listed here is a single TCR beta chain. The antigen it recognizes is unknown. No quality values exist for individual bases; no much larger clone is one base distant. The immunoSEQ Assay, a bias-controlled multiplex PCR, was used to amplify TCRbeta CDR3 regions from genomic DNA. The authors processed their data as follows. The number of nucleated cells in each sample was estimated from the amplification of reference gene primers within the assay. To quantify the absolute abundance of each unique TCRbeta CDR3 rearrangement, sequence reads were collapsed and filtered. Productive Simpson clonality was computed per sample as the square root of Simpson's diversity index over productive rearrangements. Sourced from immuneACCESS, this table was stored by TCRdb with only in-frame sequences that have V and J called. A share of the clones is absent; for the studies checked, an unresolved V gene accounts for under half, and the remainder has no known explanation. V and J calls and clone size are as listed in that table; D and trimming were resolved from the DNA. The sample table contains 300,000 to 350,000 clones; only one count was recorded for about 87% of them. In total, the top ten clones hold about 5% of the sample.

V is trimmed back by 4 bases and J by 1 base, and the junction contains 1 base that no gene match accounts for. The CDR3, cysteine through phenylalanine, is 13 amino acids long. Just the 39-base CDR3 DNA is kept, in frame starting at base 1. This sample was taken from a study of blood T cell repertoires in COVID-19 (dated by TCRdb to the early 2020s). Study-wide context: The collaborator samples originated in the United States, Italy and Spain and spanned the acute and convalescent phases of COVID-19. The repertoires were released in a freely available public database intended as a resource for research on the immune response to SARS-CoV-2. Where HLA class I and class II types were available, the types were taken from metadata supplied by the sample provider, not from assay-based typing. The material from the prospective study consisted of cDNA or gDNA derived from T cells, B-cell-depleted T cells, or PBMCs. Sample metadata almost always included a de-identified subject ID, COVID-19 status, age in years and sex. Subjects who had been exposed to COVID-19, were actively infected with it, or had recovered from it provided the deeply sampled blood TCRbeta repertoires that made up the dataset. Samples came from the ongoing ImmuneRACE study (first 160 participants) plus 1,254 subjects from 6 global collaborators.

Enrolling through a virtual design, the prospective study's participants ranged in age from roughly 18 to 95 years and lived across some 22 United States geographic areas. To assign participants to cohorts, the prospective study relied on clinical history that participants themselves reported in a screening survey and a study questionnaire. Recovered participants in ImmuneRACE Cohort 3 were defined as having two consecutive negative NP/OP PCR tests, clearance from a healthcare professional, or resolution of symptoms. In the prospective study, mobile phlebotomists collected whole blood, serum and a nasopharyngeal or oropharyngeal swab from each participant. Additional blood draws and questionnaires over a 2-month period could optionally be provided by prospective study participants. Prospective study blood samples were shipped either frozen or at room temperature before DNA extraction. Points the paper makes about the study in general: How much clinical and demographic metadata was included differed by source and by participant, and the metadata was provided uncurated.

The sample was PBMCs or T cells enriched from blood (not recorded which). This TCR derives from a man aged 25-45 years who had recovered from COVID-19. This chain is built from TRBV12-3 or TRBV12-4 and TRBJ2-7; TRBD1 agrees with 7 junctional bases. This receptor carries the CDR3 CASSSGQSYEQYF. The DNA is as follows: TGTGCCAGCAGTTCGGGACAGTCCTACGAGCAGTACTTC.